This TCR beta chain was identified in a study of blood T cell repertoires in COVID-19. About the research overall: From the United States, Italy and Spain came samples of acute and convalescent COVID-19. T cells, B-cell-depleted T cells, or PBMCs provided the cDNA or gDNA that served as material.

The V gene end was trimmed by 5 bases and the J gene end by 3 bases; junction bases not matched to a gene: 8. CDR1 SGHTA and CDR2 FQGTGA come from the germline V gene. The CDR3 is made up of 15 amino acids. This table comes from immunoSEQ multiplex PCR, and its TCRdb copy is limited to in-frame clones, with some not included. The data contain a few hundred thousand clones, around 87% of them seen just once; the ten biggest clones take up 2% to 3%. The chain joins TRBV7-3 to TRBJ2-7; 9 nucleotides match TRBD1. Sequenced sample: peripheral blood. The sequence came from a woman between 50 and 59 years old with acute or convalescent COVID-19. The CDR3 region has the DNA TGTGCCAGCAGCCCCACAGGGGGCGCTGGCTACGAGCAGTACTTC. Translation gives CASSPTGGAGYEQYF.